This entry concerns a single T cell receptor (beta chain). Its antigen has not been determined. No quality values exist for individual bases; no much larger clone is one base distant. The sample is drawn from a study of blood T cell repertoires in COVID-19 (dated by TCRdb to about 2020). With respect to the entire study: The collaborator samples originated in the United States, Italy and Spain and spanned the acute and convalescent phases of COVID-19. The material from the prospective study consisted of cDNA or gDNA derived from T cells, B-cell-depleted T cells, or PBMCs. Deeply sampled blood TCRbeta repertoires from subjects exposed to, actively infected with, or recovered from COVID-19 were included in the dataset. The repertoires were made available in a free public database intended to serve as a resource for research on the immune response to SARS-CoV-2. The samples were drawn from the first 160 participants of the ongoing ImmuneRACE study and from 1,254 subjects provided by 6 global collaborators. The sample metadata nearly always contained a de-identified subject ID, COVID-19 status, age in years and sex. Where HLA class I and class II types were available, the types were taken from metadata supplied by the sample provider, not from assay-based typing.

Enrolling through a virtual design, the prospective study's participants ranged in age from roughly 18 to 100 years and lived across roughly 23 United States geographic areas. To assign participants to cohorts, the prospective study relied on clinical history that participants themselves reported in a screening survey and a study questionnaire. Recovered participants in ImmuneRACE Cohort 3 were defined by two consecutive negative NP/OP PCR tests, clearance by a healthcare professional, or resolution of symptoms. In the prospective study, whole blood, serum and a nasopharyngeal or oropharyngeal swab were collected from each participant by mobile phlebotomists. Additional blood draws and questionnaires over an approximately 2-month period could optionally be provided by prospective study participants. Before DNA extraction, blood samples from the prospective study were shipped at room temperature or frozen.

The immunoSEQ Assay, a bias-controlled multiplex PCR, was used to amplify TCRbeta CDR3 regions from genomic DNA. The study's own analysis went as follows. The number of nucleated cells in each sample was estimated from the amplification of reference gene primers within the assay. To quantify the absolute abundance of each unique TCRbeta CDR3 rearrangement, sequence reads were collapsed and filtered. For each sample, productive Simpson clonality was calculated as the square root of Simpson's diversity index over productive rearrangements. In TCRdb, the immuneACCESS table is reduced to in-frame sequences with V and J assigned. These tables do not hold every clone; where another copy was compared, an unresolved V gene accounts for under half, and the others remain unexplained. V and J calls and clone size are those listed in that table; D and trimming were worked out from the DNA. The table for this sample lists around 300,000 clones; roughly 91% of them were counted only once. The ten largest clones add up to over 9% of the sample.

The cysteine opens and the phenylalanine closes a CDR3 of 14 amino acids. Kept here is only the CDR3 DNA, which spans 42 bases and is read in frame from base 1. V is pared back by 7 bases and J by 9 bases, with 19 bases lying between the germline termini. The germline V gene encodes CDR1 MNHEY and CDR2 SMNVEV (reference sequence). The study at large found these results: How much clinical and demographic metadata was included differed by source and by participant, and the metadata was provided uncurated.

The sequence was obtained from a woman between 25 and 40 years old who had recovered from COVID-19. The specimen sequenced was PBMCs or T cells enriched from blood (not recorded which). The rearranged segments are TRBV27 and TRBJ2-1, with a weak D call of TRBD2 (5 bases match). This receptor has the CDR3 CASNSVLGNLEQFF. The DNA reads TGTGCCAGCAATAGCGTGTTAGGTAATCTTGAGCAGTTCTTC.